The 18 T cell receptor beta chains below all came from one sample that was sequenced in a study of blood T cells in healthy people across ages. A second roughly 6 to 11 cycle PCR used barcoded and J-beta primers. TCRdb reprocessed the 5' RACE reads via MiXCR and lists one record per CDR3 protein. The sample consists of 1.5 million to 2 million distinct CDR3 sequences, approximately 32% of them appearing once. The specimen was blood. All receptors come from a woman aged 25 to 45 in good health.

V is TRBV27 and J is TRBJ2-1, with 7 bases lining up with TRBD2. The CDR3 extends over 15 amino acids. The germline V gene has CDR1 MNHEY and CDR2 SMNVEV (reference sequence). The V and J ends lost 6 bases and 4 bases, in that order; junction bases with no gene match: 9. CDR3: CASRAGVPPYNEQFF. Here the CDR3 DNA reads TGTGCCAGCAGGGCGGGAGTACCCCCTTACAATGAGCAGTTCTTC.

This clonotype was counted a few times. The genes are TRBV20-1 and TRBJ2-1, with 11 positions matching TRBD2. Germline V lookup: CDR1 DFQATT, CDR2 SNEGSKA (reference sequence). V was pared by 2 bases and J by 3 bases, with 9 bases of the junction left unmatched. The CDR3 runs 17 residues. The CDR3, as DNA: TGCAGTGCTAGAACCCCCGGACTAGCGGGTAACTACAATGAGCAGTTCTTC. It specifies CSARTPGLAGNYNEQFF.

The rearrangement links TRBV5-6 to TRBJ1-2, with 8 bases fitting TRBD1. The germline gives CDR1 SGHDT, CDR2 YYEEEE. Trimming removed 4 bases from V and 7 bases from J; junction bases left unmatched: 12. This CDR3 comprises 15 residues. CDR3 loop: CASSGQGGKIGGYTF. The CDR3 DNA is TGTGCCAGCAGCGGACAGGGTGGCAAAATCGGTGGCTACACCTTC.

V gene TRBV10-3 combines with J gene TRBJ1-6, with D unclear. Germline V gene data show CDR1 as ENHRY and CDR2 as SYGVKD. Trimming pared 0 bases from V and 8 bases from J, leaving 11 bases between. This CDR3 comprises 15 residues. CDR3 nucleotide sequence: TGTGCCATCAGTGAGTCGAATTTCCCATATTCACCCCTCCACTTT. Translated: CAISESNFPYSPLHF.

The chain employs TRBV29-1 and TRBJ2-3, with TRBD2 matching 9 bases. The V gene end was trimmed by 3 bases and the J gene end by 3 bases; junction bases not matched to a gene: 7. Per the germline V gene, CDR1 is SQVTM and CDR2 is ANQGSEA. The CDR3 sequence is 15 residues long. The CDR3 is CSVESGRIRTDTQYF. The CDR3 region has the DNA TGCAGCGTTGAGAGCGGGAGGATAAGGACAGATACGCAGTATTTT.

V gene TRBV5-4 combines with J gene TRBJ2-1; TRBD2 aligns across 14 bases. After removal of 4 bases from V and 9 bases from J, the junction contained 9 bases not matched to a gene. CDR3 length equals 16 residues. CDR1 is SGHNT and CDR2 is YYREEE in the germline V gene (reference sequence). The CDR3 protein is CASSPRLAGGSTEQFF. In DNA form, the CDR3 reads TGTGCCAGCAGCCCGCGACTAGCGGGAGGGTCAACTGAGCAGTTCTTC.

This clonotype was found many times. This chain's CDR3 is CSVSLAATSYNEQFF. The CDR3 DNA follows: TGCAGTGTTTCACTAGCGGCTACGTCCTACAATGAGCAGTTCTTC. The rearrangement joins TRBV20-1 to TRBJ2-1, with 8 positions matching TRBD2. This CDR3 is 15 amino acids long. Germline lookup yields CDR1 DFQATT and CDR2 SNEGSKA (reference sequence). Germline trimming cut 7 bases from V and 1 base from J; bases unmatched to any gene: 9.

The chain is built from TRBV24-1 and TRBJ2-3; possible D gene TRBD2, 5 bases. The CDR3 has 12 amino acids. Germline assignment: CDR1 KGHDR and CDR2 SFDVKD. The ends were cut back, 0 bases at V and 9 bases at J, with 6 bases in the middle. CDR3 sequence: CATSDLGRTQYF. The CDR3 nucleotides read TGTGCCACCAGTGATTTGGGGAGAACGCAGTATTTT.

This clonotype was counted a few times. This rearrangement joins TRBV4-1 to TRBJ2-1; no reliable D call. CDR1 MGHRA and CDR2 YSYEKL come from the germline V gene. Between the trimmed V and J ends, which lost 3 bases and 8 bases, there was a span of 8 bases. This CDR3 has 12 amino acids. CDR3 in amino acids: CASSHIKDEQFF. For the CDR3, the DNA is TGCGCCAGCAGCCATATCAAAGATGAGCAGTTCTTC.

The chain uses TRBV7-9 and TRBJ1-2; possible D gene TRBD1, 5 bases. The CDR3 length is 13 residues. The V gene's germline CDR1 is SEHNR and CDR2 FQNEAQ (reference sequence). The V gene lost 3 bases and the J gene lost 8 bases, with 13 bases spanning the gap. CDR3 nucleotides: TGTGCCAGCAGCTTTGACAGCGCGGGGGGCTACACCTTC. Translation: CASSFDSAGGYTF.

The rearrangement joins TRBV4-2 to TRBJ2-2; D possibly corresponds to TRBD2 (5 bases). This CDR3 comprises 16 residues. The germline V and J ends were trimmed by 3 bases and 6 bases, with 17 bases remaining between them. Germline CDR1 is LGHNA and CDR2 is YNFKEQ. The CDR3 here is CASSHLRVSDAGELFF. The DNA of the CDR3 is TGTGCCAGCAGCCACCTTCGGGTTAGCGACGCCGGGGAGCTGTTTTTT.

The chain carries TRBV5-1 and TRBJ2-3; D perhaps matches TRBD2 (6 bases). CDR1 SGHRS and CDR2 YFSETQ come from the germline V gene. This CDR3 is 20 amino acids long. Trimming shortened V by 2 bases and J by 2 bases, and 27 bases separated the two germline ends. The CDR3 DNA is TGCGCCAGCAGCTTAACGGCCCGGTCTACCGTAGCGGTATACACAGATACGCAGTATTTT. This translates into CASSLTARSTVAVYTDTQYF.

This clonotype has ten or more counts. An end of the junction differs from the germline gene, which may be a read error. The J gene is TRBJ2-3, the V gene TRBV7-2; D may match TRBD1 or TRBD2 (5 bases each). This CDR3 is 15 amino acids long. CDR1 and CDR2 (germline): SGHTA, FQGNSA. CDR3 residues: CASSLRGTSTDTQYF. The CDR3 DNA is TGCGCCAGCAGCTTGAGGGGAACTAGCACAGATACGCAGTATTTT.

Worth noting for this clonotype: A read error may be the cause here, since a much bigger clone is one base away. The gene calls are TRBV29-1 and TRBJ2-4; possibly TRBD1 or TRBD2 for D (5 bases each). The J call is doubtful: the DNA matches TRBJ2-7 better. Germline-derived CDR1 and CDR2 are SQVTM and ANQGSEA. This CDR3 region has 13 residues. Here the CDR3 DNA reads TGCAGCGTTATCGGGGCCCTTGCCAGCGAGCAGTACTTC. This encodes CSVIGALASEQYF.

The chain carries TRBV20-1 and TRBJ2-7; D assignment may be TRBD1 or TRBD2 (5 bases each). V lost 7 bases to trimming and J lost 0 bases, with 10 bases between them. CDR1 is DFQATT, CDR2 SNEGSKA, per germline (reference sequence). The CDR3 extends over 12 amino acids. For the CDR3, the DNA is TGCAGTGGGGACCGGGGCTCCTACGAGCAGTACTTC. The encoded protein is CSGDRGSYEQYF.

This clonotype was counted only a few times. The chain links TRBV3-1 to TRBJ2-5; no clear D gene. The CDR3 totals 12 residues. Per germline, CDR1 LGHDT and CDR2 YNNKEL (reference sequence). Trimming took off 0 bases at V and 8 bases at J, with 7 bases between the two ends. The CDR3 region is CASSQDRLTQYF. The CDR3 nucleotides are TGTGCCAGCAGCCAAGATCGGCTTACCCAGTACTTC.

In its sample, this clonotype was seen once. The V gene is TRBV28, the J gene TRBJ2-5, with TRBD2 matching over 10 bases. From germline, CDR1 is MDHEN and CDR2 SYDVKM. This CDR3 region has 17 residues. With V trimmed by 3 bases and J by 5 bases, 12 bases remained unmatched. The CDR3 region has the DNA TGTGCCAGCAGTTTTCCTTCGAGCGGGAGGGCCGATGAGACCCAGTACTTC. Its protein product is CASSFPSSGRADETQYF.

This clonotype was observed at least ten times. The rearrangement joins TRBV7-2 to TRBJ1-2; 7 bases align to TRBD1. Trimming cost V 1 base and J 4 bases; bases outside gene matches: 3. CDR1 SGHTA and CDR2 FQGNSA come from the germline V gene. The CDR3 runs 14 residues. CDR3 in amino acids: CASSLETGFYGYTF. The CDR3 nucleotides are TGTGCCAGCAGCTTAGAGACAGGGTTCTATGGCTACACCTTC.